What follows are 7 T cell receptor beta chains derived from one specimen sequenced in a study of regulatory T cells in long-lasting Graves disease. Time point described: newly diagnosed GD, antithyroid drugs for less than 3 months. The TCR library was made from RNA extracted from PBMCs. iRepertoire HTBI primers and Arm-PCR of CDR3 regions built TCR beta libraries. MiXCR was run by TCRdb on the multiplex PCR reads, yielding one entry per CDR3 protein. The sample has approximately 230,000 distinct CDR3 sequences; roughly 18% are singletons. The specimen was peripheral blood mononuclear cells (PBMCs), collected at new diagnosis, from a patient treated with antithyroid drugs. Receptors were obtained from a female donor with Graves disease.

The chain links TRBV19 to TRBJ1-5; D is uncertain. Germline CDR1 is LNHDA and CDR2 is SQIVND (reference sequence). CDR3 size: 16 residues. Between the trimmed V and J ends, which lost 3 bases and 4 bases, there was a span of 16 bases. CDR3 sequence reads: CASSISRPGWNQPQHF. The CDR3, as DNA: TGTGCCAGTAGTATCAGCCGGCCCGGATGGAATCAGCCCCAGCATTTT.

The sample holds one count of this clonotype. V and J are TRBV11-2 and TRBJ2-5; D is unresolved. In germline, CDR1 is SGHAT, CDR2 FQNNGV. The V end was cut by 5 bases, the J end by 4 bases, with 11 bases between. This CDR3 is 13 amino acids long. The CDR3 DNA sequence: TGTGCCAGCAGCGTAGGGTCCCTAGAGACCCAGTACTTC. Protein product: CASSVGSLETQYF.

Many counts were recorded for this clonotype. V gene TRBV7-8 combines with J gene TRBJ2-2, with TRBD2 matching 11 bases. The CDR3 runs 18 residues. V shed 5 bases, J shed 7 bases, and the junction held 15 bases outside the gene matches. The germline V gene encodes CDR1 SGHVS and CDR2 FQNEAQ. For the CDR3, the DNA is TGTGCCAGCAGCGCGCAAAGAACGGGACTAGCGGTAGTCGGGGAGCTGTTTTTT. Translating it yields CASSAQRTGLAVVGELFF.

The chain recombines TRBV28 with TRBJ2-7, with 12 bases that match TRBD2. CDR1 is MDHEN and CDR2 is SYDVKM in the germline V gene. This CDR3 is built from 18 residues. With V trimmed by 3 bases and J by 4 bases, 13 bases remained unmatched. The CDR3 nucleotides read TGTGCCAGCAGTTTGGCGGGGGCTAGCGGGAGGGCCGGGTACGAGCAGTACTTC. This encodes CASSLAGASGRAGYEQYF. Together with reference TRBV28 and TRBJ2-7, the CDR3 gives the full variable domain: DVKVTQSSRYLVKRTGEKVFLECVQDMDHENMFWYRQDPGLGLRLIYFSYDVKMKEKGDIPEGYSVSREKKERFSLILESASTNQTSMYLCASSLAGASGRAGYEQYFGPGTRLTVT.

As concerns this clonotype: This may be a read error: a much more frequent sequence differs by one nucleotide. The chain couples TRBV30 to TRBJ1-5; 7 bases are a match to TRBD1. The germline V gene has CDR1 GTSNPN and CDR2 SVGIG (reference sequence). With 5 bases clipped from V and 4 bases from J, the junction kept 5 bases outside the gene matches. CDR3 length: 13 amino acids. For the CDR3, the DNA is TGTGCCTGGGGGCGCAGGGGGAATCAGCCCCAGCATTTT. Translated: CAWGRRGNQPQHF.

This clonotype was recorded many times. The gene calls are TRBV24-1 and TRBJ1-5; maybe TRBD1 (5 bases). Per the germline V gene, CDR1 is KGHDR and CDR2 is SFDVKD. The CDR3 contains 15 residues. The V end lost 6 bases, the J end lost 0 bases, and 11 bases lay between the germline ends. The CDR3 DNA follows: TGTGCCACCAGTAATCCGACAGCTAGCAATCAGCCCCAGCATTTT. This gives the protein CATSNPTASNQPQHF.

This clonotype was recorded at least ten times. The CDR3 DNA sequence: TGTGCCAGCAGCCAATTAGGCGCGGGCGCCGCTTTCTTT. Its translation: CASSQLGAGAAFF. This chain uses TRBV3-1 with TRBJ1-1, with D unresolved. This CDR3 contains 13 residues. The germline V gene has CDR1 LGHDT and CDR2 YNNKEL (reference sequence). V lost 2 bases to trimming and J lost 11 bases, with 15 bases between them.